This paragraph reports one TCR beta chain. Per the original data handling: From reference gene primer amplification, estimates of nucleated cell counts were derived. Libraries were prepared by immunoSEQ multiplex PCR; TCRdb keeps only in-frame clonotypes and omits some of them. D and trimming were read from the DNA, whereas the V and J calls and clone size are those reported in that table. Found here are a few hundred thousand clones, about nine tenths of them singletons; the top ten hold roughly an eighth. V lost 2 bases to trimming and J lost 0 bases, with 7 bases between them. This CDR3 has 14 amino acids. Germline-derived CDR1 and CDR2 are MNHEY and SVGAGI. The data were obtained in a study of blood T cell repertoires in COVID-19. Study-wide context: Researchers got acute and convalescent COVID-19 samples from the United States, Italy and Spain. Sources were T cells, B-cell-depleted T cells, or PBMCs; the material itself was cDNA or gDNA.

Sequences were obtained from peripheral blood. This TCR was sampled from a woman aged 55-70 years with acute or convalescent COVID-19. The rearrangement links TRBV6-5 to TRBJ1-1; D remains ambiguous. CDR3 sequence reads: CASSYRELNTEAFF. The CDR3 DNA reads as TGTGCCAGCAGTTACAGGGAGCTGAACACTGAAGCTTTCTTT.